This TCR beta chain was captured in a study of blood T cell repertoires in COVID-19. As processed by the authors: Estimated nucleated cell counts came from reference gene primer amplification. Sequencing was performed with immunoSEQ multiplex PCR; in TCRdb, only in-frame clones are kept and a portion is missing. That table is the source of V, J and clone size, and D and trimming were worked out from the DNA. The profile shows 57,000 or so clones, about nine tenths of them singletons. The CDR3 is 13 amino acids. CDR1 is ENHRY, CDR2 SYGVKD, per germline. V was clipped by 6 bases and J by 1 base; unmatched bases: 2.

This chain uses TRBV10-3 with TRBJ1-1; 7 bases are a match to TRBD1. What was sequenced was peripheral blood. The origin of this receptor is a woman aged 45-60 years with active or convalescent COVID-19. As DNA, the CDR3 is TGTGCCATCAGCGACAGGGAGAACACTGAAGCTTTCTTT. It is translated as CAISDRENTEAFF.